A selection of T cell receptor beta chains follows, all from one sample in a study of T cells in Graves' hyperthyroidism and ophthalmopathy. TCRdb processed the multiplex PCR reads anew with MiXCR; each CDR3 protein has one entry. Of approximately 610,000 distinct CDR3 sequences in the sample, 16% were seen once. Material: blood. Receptors originate from a woman younger than 35 with Graves' hyperthyroidism. CDR3s include the opening cysteine and the closing phenylalanine or tryptophan. The order of the fields is clone size, J gene, D gene, V gene, CDR3 DNA, CDR3 protein. The D gene is left open where the match is weak. Rows may omit the clone size; those that give it use once, few, many or a size class.

. TRBJ1-5 . TRBV20-1 TGCAGTGCTAGGTTTGTGGGTATGAGCAATCAGCCCCAGCATTTT CSARFVGMSNQPQHF
. TRBJ1-1 . TRBV20-1 TGCAGTGCTAGGATCGGACACCTGAACACTGAAGCTTTCTTT CSARIGHLNTEAFF
many TRBJ2-7 TRBD2 TRBV10-1 TGCGCCAGCAGTGAACCCTCAAGGACTAGCGATCGGACTCGGTCGGGGTACGAGCAGTACTTC CASSEPSRTSDRTRSGYEQYF
many TRBJ2-3 . TRBV28 TGTGCCAGCAGTCGAAGAAATCCGGATACGCAGTATTTT CASSRRNPDTQYF
few TRBJ2-3 . TRBV9 TGTGCCAGCACGCGGGTGACAGATACGCAGTATTTT CASTRVTDTQYF
many TRBJ2-2 . TRBV2 TGTGCCAGCAGTGAAGATCAGAACGGGGAGCTGTTTTTT CASSEDQNGELFF
. TRBJ1-2 . TRBV25-1 TGTGCCAGCTGGGGGGAGGATGGCTACACCTTC CASWGEDGYTF
. TRBJ2-7 . TRBV7-8 TGTGCCAGCAGCGATCCGGGGCAGATTTCCTACGAGCAGTACTTC CASSDPGQISYEQYF
many TRBJ1-5 . TRBV28 TGTGCCAGCAGTTCAGGCCCGAGCAATCAGCCCCAGCATTTT CASSSGPSNQPQHF
few TRBJ2-7 TRBD1 TRBV18 TGTGCCAGCTCGATGGCCGGGACAGGGGGTTACGAGCAGTACTTC CASSMAGTGGYEQYF
few TRBJ1-6 TRBD1 TRBV6-4 TGTGCCGGCGGAGGGGGCTGGAATTCACCCCTCCACTTT CAGGGGWNSPLHF
many TRBJ1-1 . TRBV20-1 TGCAGTGCTAGACAGTTCGCAGGGGTCTCGAACACTGAAGCTTTCTTT CSARQFAGVSNTEAFF
. TRBJ1-6 TRBD1 TRBV3-1 TGTGCCAGCAGCCCCCCCCCGACAGGGATATCACCCCTCCACTTT CASSPPPTGISPLHF
few TRBJ2-3 TRBD1 TRBV19 TGTGCCAGTAGTATACAGGGGGCTGGCACAGATACGCAGTATTTT CASSIQGAGTDTQYF
many TRBJ2-7 . TRBV11-3 TGTGCCAGCAGCCATCGACAGACACCCTACGAGCAGTACTTC CASSHRQTPYEQYF